This T cell receptor (beta chain) was captured in a study of Graves' ophthalmopathy and Graves' hyperthyroidism (dated by TCRdb to 2016 to 2019). Regarding the complete study: Peripheral blood samples were taken at the time of initial diagnosis, before any treatment was given. TCR beta repertoire signatures were used to distinguish Graves' ophthalmopathy from Graves' hyperthyroidism and to predict progression to ophthalmopathy. In total, 135 blood samples were TCR-sequenced: 43 ophthalmopathy, around 75 hyperthyroidism and about 17 hyperthyroidism-to-ophthalmopathy patients. To explore V-J signatures distinguishing ophthalmopathy from hyperthyroidism, a discovery set of about 99 patients (fewer than 45 ophthalmopathy, roughly 55 stable hyperthyroidism) was enrolled. An independent validation cohort comprised 18 hyperthyroidism patients and some 16 patients who later progressed from hyperthyroidism to ophthalmopathy. In roughly six hyperthyroidism patients, the T-cell repertoire of thyroid tissue was compared with the T-cell repertoire of blood. After sampling, hyperthyroidism patients received methimazole starting at 30 mg daily, and ophthalmopathy patients received high-dose intravenous methylprednisolone.

Points the paper makes about the study in general: Ophthalmopathy was separated from stable hyperthyroidism by the 13-signature model with more than 85% sensitivity and around 81% specificity in cross-validation and with 80%/75% in the test set. No statistical method was used to predetermine the sample size, and group allocation was not hidden from the investigators. Most of the expanded thyroid clonotypes with a frequency above 0.001 were also detected in blood, and it was suggested that the thyroid immune response may be reflected by blood repertoires. In validation, the model predicted ophthalmopathy progression with 55% to 71% sensitivity and about 77% specificity; more than ten predicted patients were CT-confirmed with GO in a median of roughly 6.8 months.

For this clonotype: Its antigen target is currently unknown. No clone much larger than this one lies a single base away; base qualities are absent.

TCR beta CDR3 regions were amplified from RNA transcripts for repertoire sequencing. The first round was an RT-PCR using HTBI primers with the Qiagen OneStep RT-PCR kit, and this first round was followed by a second-round multiplex PCR, then size selection and purification. Libraries were sequenced paired-end with 100 bp reads on an Illumina HiSeq2000. Per the authors' processing: SOAPnuke was used for read processing, and reads with adapters, uncalled bases, a mean Phred below 15, or no exact constant-primer or identifier match were discarded. High-quality paired reads were merged with COPE v1.2.5. Each unique nucleotide sequence was treated as a clonotype, and MiTCR v1.1 was used to align the clonotypes to the IMGT TRB V, D and J references. The analysis was limited to V-J combinations with a frequency above 0.0001, which together covered more than 99% of repertoires. A TCR clonal expansion and chaos score per V-J combination was defined as the ratio of F50 clonal expansion to chaos observed in the TCRdist matrix. Welch's t-statistics and random forest were used to narrow the features down to 13 V-J combinations, which were then fed into a naive Bayes classifier. The similarity between thyroid and blood repertoires was quantified using the Morisita-Horn index. The raw public data were reprocessed by TCRdb itself: fastp quality trimming at Q25, MiXCR clonotype calling, in-frame beta chains only. Here each entry gathers all rows of one CDR3 protein and keeps the most common genes and DNA. These V and J calls rely on TCRdb rather than the paper's analysis. The sample includes around 660,000 distinct CDR3 sequences, with about two fifths observed a single time. In total, the top ten clones hold roughly 3.5% of the sample.

The germline V gene encodes CDR1 LNHNV and CDR2 YYDKDF (reference sequence). V loses 1 base of germline sequence and J loses 2 bases, and the interval between the two ends is 12 bases. Spanning cysteine to phenylalanine, the CDR3 consists of 15 amino acids. Only the CDR3 DNA is retained, 45 bases long and in frame from the first base. The ophthalmopathy patients had moderately to severely active disease, with a Clinical Activity Score of 3 or higher, a NOSPECS grade of 4 or higher, and a disease duration of less than 3 months. Patients with other autoimmune diseases, uncontrolled infections, pregnancy or lactation were excluded from the study. Clinical symptoms, serum thyroxine, TRAb, thyroid ultrasound and orbital computed tomography were used for diagnosis. PBMCs were isolated from 10 ml of fresh peripheral blood by Ficoll-Paque density gradient centrifugation. Total RNA was extracted with Trizol reagent and quality-checked on an Agilent 2100 Bioanalyzer.

Recombination connected TRBV15 to TRBJ2-7; the D gene is perhaps TRBD2, from 6 matching bases. The sequenced sample consisted of peripheral blood. The sequence derives from an adult man with Graves' ophthalmopathy. The CDR3 corresponds to CATSRGLASTYEQYF. The DNA sequence reads TGTGCCACCAGCAGAGGCCTAGCGTCTACCTACGAGCAGTACTTC.